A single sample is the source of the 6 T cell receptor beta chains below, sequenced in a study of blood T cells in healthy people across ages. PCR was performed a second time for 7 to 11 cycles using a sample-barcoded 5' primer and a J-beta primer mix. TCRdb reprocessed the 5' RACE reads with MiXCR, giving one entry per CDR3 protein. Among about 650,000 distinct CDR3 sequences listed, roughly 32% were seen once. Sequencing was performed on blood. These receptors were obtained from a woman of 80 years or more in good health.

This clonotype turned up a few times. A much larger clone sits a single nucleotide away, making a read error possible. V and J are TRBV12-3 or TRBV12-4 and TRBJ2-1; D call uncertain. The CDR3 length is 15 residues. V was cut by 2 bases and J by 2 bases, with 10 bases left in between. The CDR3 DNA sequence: TGTGCCAGCAGTTTAACTACCGGGCCCTACAATGAGCAGTTCTTC. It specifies CASSLTTGPYNEQFF.

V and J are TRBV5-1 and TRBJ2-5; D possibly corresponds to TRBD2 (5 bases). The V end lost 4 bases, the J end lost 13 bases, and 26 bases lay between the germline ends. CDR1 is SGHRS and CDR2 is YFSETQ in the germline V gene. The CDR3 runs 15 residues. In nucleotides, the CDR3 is TGCGCCAGCAGCCTAGAGCGGATGTACCAAGAGGCCCGGTACTTC. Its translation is CASSLERMYQEARYF.

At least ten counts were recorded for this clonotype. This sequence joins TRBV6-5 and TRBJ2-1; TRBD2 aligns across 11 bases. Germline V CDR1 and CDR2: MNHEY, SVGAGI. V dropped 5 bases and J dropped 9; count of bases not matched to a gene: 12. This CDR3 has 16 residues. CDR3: CASSRGIAGGQGEQFF. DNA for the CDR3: TGTGCCAGCAGTCGAGGGATAGCGGGGGGGCAGGGTGAGCAGTTCTTC.

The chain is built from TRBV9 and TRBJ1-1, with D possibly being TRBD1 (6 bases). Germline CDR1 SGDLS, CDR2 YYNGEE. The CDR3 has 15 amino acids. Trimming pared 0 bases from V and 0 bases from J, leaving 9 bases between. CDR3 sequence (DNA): TGTGCCAGCAGCGTAGTGGACAGCATGAACACTGAAGCTTTCTTT. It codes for CASSVVDSMNTEAFF. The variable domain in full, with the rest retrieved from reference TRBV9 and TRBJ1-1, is DSGVTQTPKHLITATGQRVTLRCSPRSGDLSVYWYQQSLDQGLQFLIQYYNGEERAKGNILERFSAQQFPDLHSELNLSSLELGDSALYFCASSVVDSMNTEAFFGQGTRLTVV.

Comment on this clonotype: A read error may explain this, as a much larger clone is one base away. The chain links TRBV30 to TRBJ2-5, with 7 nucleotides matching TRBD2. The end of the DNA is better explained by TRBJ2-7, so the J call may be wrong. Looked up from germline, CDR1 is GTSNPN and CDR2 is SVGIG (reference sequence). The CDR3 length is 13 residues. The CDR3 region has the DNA TGTGCCTGGAGTGCATGCGGGGGCTACGAGCAGTACTTC. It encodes CAWSACGGYEQYF.

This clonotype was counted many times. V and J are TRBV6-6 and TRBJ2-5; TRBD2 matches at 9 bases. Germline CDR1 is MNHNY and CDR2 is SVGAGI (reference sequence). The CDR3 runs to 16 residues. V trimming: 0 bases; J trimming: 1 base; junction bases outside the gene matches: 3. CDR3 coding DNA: TGTGCCAGCAGTTACTCGAGCGGGGGGACCCAAGAGACCCAGTACTTC. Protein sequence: CASSYSSGGTQETQYF.